The 14 T cell receptor beta chains below all came from one sample that was sequenced in a study of T cells in Graves' hyperthyroidism and ophthalmopathy. Authors of the study amplified TCR beta CDR3 regions from RNA transcripts. A first-round RT-PCR of the TCR CDR3 used the HTBI primer set. One entry per CDR3 protein, called by TCRdb with MiXCR from the multiplex PCR reads. The sample consists of 490,000 or so distinct CDR3 sequences, roughly 22% of them appearing once. Sequenced material: blood. Every receptor here comes from a woman aged 70-85 years with Graves' ophthalmopathy.

This clonotype appeared a few times. One end of the junction fails to match germline, which may point to a read error. The V and J genes are TRBV7-7 and TRBJ2-1, with 8 bases identical to TRBD2. This CDR3 is built from 15 residues. Per the germline V gene, CDR1 is SSHAT and CDR2 is FNYEAQ (reference sequence). Here the CDR3 DNA reads TGTGCTAGCAGCTTAGTACTAGCGGACTACAATGAGCAGTTCTTC. Protein product: CASSLVLADYNEQFF.

This clonotype was recorded a few times. A junction end diverges from the germline sequence, so it may reflect a read error. The V gene is TRBV7-7, the J gene TRBJ2-2; maybe TRBD2 (5 bases). The CDR3 is 15 residues long. Per the germline V gene, CDR1 is SSHAT and CDR2 is FNYEAQ (reference sequence). This CDR3 reads CASSPSQPSPGELFF. The DNA of the CDR3 is TGTGCTAGCAGCCCTAGCCAGCCTAGCCCCGGGGAGCTGTTTTTT.

This clonotype was detected ten times or more. The chain couples TRBV6-5 to TRBJ1-1, with no clear D. Trimming stripped 2 bases from V and 1 base from J, with 11 bases between. Germline CDR1 and CDR2: MNHEY and SVGAGI. The CDR3 sequence is 15 residues long. Written as DNA, the CDR3 is TGTGCCAGCAGTTACACCCAGGTTGAGAACACTGAAGCTTTCTTT. It translates to CASSYTQVENTEAFF.

This clonotype occurred many times. This chain links TRBV28 with TRBJ2-5, with D possibly being TRBD1 (6 bases). The CDR3 is 16 amino acids. Between the trimmed V and J ends, which lost 6 bases and 3 bases, there was a span of 20 bases. Germline CDR1 reads MDHEN; CDR2 reads SYDVKM. The CDR3 spells CASSAAGTPGKETQYF. For the CDR3, the DNA is TGTGCCAGCAGCGCGGCCGGGACACCGGGAAAAGAGACCCAGTACTTC. The full variable domain, with the rest looked up from reference TRBV28 and TRBJ2-5, is DVKVTQSSRYLVKRTGEKVFLECVQDMDHENMFWYRQDPGLGLRLIYFSYDVKMKEKGDIPEGYSVSREKKERFSLILESASTNQTSMYLCASSAAGTPGKETQYFGPGTRLLVL.

The chain carries TRBV7-2 and TRBJ2-3; possible D gene TRBD2, 5 bases. Deletions cut 5 bases from V and 8 bases from J, with 14 bases between. The length of the CDR3 is 13 residues. The germline CDR1 and CDR2 sequences are SGHTA and FQGNSA. The CDR3 DNA sequence: TGTGCCAGCAGCGTACGAACCAGCGGTACGCAGTATTTT. Its translation is CASSVRTSGTQYF.

The rearrangement links TRBV9 to TRBJ2-5, with 8 bases lining up with TRBD1. V dropped 0 bases and J dropped 4; count of bases not matched to a gene: 2. The V gene's germline CDR1 is SGDLS and CDR2 YYNGEE. The CDR3 covers 14 residues. CDR3 nucleotides: TGTGCCAGCAGCGTAGGGACAGGGAGAGAGACCCAGTACTTC. Protein: CASSVGTGRETQYF.

This chain links TRBV6-1 with TRBJ2-2; 7 bases agree with TRBD2. V lost 2 bases, J lost 5 bases, and 8 bases stayed unmatched. CDR3 size: 16 residues. Germline V lookup: CDR1 MNHNS, CDR2 SASEGT. The CDR3 coding sequence is TGTGCCAGCAGTGAAAAGTGGCGGGGGTATACCGGGGAGCTGTTTTTT. This translates into CASSEKWRGYTGELFF.

On this clonotype itself: The junction departs from the called germline gene at one end, perhaps through a read error. The chain carries TRBV11-2 and TRBJ1-2; TRBD1 agrees at 10 bases. The CDR3 runs 16 residues. Per the germline V gene, CDR1 is SGHAT and CDR2 is FQNNGV. The CDR3 region has the DNA TGCGCCAGCAGCCAAGACCCAGACAGGGGGCTTTCCGGCTACACCTTC. This encodes CASSQDPDRGLSGYTF. Supplemented by reference TRBV11-2 and TRBJ1-2, the full variable domain reads EAGVAQSPRYKIIEKRQSVAFWCNPISGHATLYWYQQILGQGPKLLIQFQNNGVVDDSQLPKDRFSAERLKGVDSTLKIQPAKLEDSAVYLCASSQDPDRGLSGYTFGSGTRLTVV.

In this sample, this clonotype turned up many times. This chain uses TRBV2 with TRBJ2-7; TRBD2 aligns across 9 bases. The CDR3 runs 13 residues. CDR1 and CDR2 from the germline V gene are SNHLY and FYNNEI. Losses at the gene ends were 8 bases for V and 4 bases for J; bases not matched to a gene: 6. This CDR3 is CASLREGLYEQYF. For the CDR3, the DNA is TGTGCCAGCCTGCGGGAGGGCCTTTACGAGCAGTACTTC.

The chain couples TRBV10-3 to TRBJ1-1; no reliable D call. Trimming took off 10 bases at V and 5 bases at J, with 17 bases between the two ends. The length of the CDR3 is 13 residues. Germline CDR1 and CDR2: ENHRY and SYGVKD. The CDR3 region is CASLKGPGTEAFF. CDR3 sequence (DNA): TGTGCCAGCTTAAAGGGCCCGGGGACTGAAGCTTTCTTT.

The chain employs TRBV30 and TRBJ2-4; TRBD1 aligns across 9 bases. The CDR3 extends over 14 amino acids. The V gene's germline CDR1 is GTSNPN and CDR2 SVGIG (reference sequence). J gave up 1 base and V 4 bases, and 2 bases lay outside the gene matches. The DNA for the CDR3 is TGTGCCTGGAACACAGGGGGCGCCAAAAACATTCAGTACTTC. As protein: CAWNTGGAKNIQYF.

The CDR3 loop is CASSFFAGANVLTF. As DNA, the CDR3 is TGTGCCAGCAGTTTTTTTGCCGGGGCCAACGTCCTGACTTTC. The J gene is TRBJ2-6, the V gene TRBV12-3 or TRBV12-4, with D unresolved. The length of the CDR3 is 14 residues. V was shortened by 3 bases and J by 4 bases, with 7 bases between the two germline ends.

This sequence joins TRBV19 and TRBJ1-2; possible D gene TRBD1, 5 bases. Germline CDR1 is LNHDA and CDR2 is SQIVND (reference sequence). Trimming took off 7 bases at V and 4 bases at J, with 10 bases between the two ends. The CDR3 contains 12 residues. In DNA, the CDR3 is TGTGCCAGTATCTCAGGGATCTATGGCTACACCTTC. Its translation is CASISGIYGYTF.

This clonotype was detected ten times or more. The genes are TRBV2 and TRBJ2-3; 12 bases agree with TRBD2. V shed 6 bases, J shed 6 bases, and the junction held 7 bases outside the gene matches. Looked up from germline, CDR1 is SNHLY and CDR2 is FYNNEI. The CDR3 is 15 amino acids. This CDR3 reads CASSPTSGRTDTQYF. The DNA for the CDR3 is TGTGCCAGCAGCCCTACTAGCGGGAGGACGGATACGCAGTATTTT.